The 27 T cell receptor beta chains reported below all come from one sample, sequenced in a study of T cell changes during pregnancy in multiple sclerosis. Clones were sequenced by immunoSEQ multiplex PCR, and TCRdb holds only the in-frame ones, with some missing. The table has about 23,000 clones, around nine tenths seen once. Sequencing used CD4+ T cells from peripheral blood mononuclear cells, obtained in the first trimester of pregnancy. These receptors were obtained from a female donor in good health, enrolled as a control in a pregnancy study.

The chain couples TRBV7-3 to TRBJ2-1; D gene uncertain. V was shortened by 2 bases and J by 2 bases, with 10 bases between the two germline ends. Germline lookup yields CDR1 SGHTA and CDR2 FQGTGA. The length of the CDR3 is 15 residues. CDR3 residues: CASSLEASAYNEQFF. The CDR3 coding sequence is TGTGCCAGCAGCTTAGAAGCTTCTGCCTACAATGAGCAGTTCTTC.

The chain combines TRBV7-3 with TRBJ2-5, with a weak D call TRBD1 (6 bases). V dropped 5 bases and J dropped 5 bases, with 15 bases sitting between them. The CDR3 loop spans 14 amino acids. Germline V gene data show CDR1 as SGHTA and CDR2 as FQGTGA. This CDR3 reads CASSRTHRAETQYF. CDR3 bases: TGTGCCAGCAGCCGAACACACAGGGCCGAGACCCAGTACTTC.

The chain uses TRBV28 and TRBJ1-6; 7 bases fit TRBD1. CDR1 is MDHEN, CDR2 SYDVKM, per germline. With V trimmed by 5 bases and J by 12 bases, 4 bases remained unmatched. The CDR3 runs to 12 residues. Here the CDR3 DNA reads TGTGCCAGCAGTCTCCGGACAGGACCCCTCCACTTT. As protein: CASSLRTGPLHF.

The chain uses TRBV4-3 and TRBJ2-3; D remains ambiguous. With 0 bases removed from V and 2 bases from J, the gap between germline ends came to 9 bases. Germline CDR1 and CDR2: LGHNA and YSLEER. The CDR3 sequence is 15 residues long. As DNA, the CDR3 is TGCGCCAGCAGCCAAGAGGGCTCCTCCACAGATACGCAGTATTTT. As protein: CASSQEGSSTDTQYF.

The chain has TRBV6-1 and TRBJ2-3, with D hard to call. Germline V gene data show CDR1 as MNHNS and CDR2 as SASEGT. The ends were cut back, 1 base at V and 7 bases at J, with 6 bases in the middle. The CDR3 has 12 amino acids. The CDR3 sequence is CASSEVTNTQYF. In DNA form, the CDR3 reads TGTGCCAGCAGTGAAGTGACAAATACGCAGTATTTT.

The chain links TRBV7-2 to TRBJ2-7, with D perhaps matching TRBD2 (6 bases). Germline CDR1 is SGHTA and CDR2 is FQGNSA. CDR3 size: 16 residues. V was clipped by 0 bases and J by 5 bases, with 17 bases between them. CDR3 region: CASSLAPPSAGHEQYF. CDR3 coding DNA: TGTGCCAGCAGCTTAGCGCCCCCGTCGGCGGGGCACGAGCAGTACTTC.

V is TRBV7-3 and J is TRBJ2-2; D unresolved. The length of the CDR3 is 13 residues. Germline CDR1 SGHTA, CDR2 FQGTGA. V was pared by 5 bases and J by 1 base, with 5 bases between. The CDR3 sequence is CASSPMNTGELFF. For the CDR3, the DNA is TGTGCCAGCAGCCCCATGAACACCGGGGAGCTGTTTTTT.

This clone was seen just once. The chain recombines TRBV7-6 with TRBJ2-7; 9 bases align to TRBD2. The CDR3 totals 16 residues. Germline values: CDR1 SGHVS, CDR2 FNYEAQ. V lost 1 base, J lost 5 bases, and 9 bases stayed unmatched. The CDR3 here is CASSLVPGLAAHEQYF. The CDR3 DNA sequence: TGTGCCAGCAGCTTAGTCCCGGGACTAGCAGCCCACGAGCAGTACTTC.

This sequence joins TRBV18 and TRBJ1-5; no clear D. Per germline, CDR1 KGHSH and CDR2 LQKENI. V was shortened by 0 bases and J by 3 bases, with 9 bases between the two germline ends. The CDR3 is made up of 15 amino acids. The CDR3 here is CASSPPQVYNQPQHF. For the CDR3, the DNA is TGTGCCAGCTCACCACCCCAGGTTTACAATCAGCCCCAGCATTTT.

The chain combines TRBV11-3 with TRBJ1-5; D is undetermined. This CDR3 has 15 amino acids. Germline V gene sequence: CDR1 SGHNT, CDR2 YENEEA. V was clipped by 5 bases and J by 5 bases, with 16 bases between them. CDR3 coding DNA: TGTGCCAGCAGCCCACCGATGACTCGGCATCAGCCCCAGCATTTT. This codes for CASSPPMTRHQPQHF.

The rearrangement links TRBV7-8 to TRBJ2-7; no clear D. The CDR3 contains 14 residues. Trimming cost V 1 base and J 5 bases, with 12 bases left between them. CDR1 is SGHVS, CDR2 FQNEAQ, per germline. DNA for the CDR3: TGTGCCAGCAGCTTAGGATTAGCTCCCAACGAGCAGTACTTC. Its translation is CASSLGLAPNEQYF.

The chain carries TRBV7-9 and TRBJ2-1; D gene unclear. Germline CDR1 is SEHNR and CDR2 is FQNEAQ (reference sequence). The CDR3 has 13 residues. Deletions cut 1 base from V and 5 bases from J, with 6 bases between. The CDR3 nucleotides are TGTGCCAGCAGCTTAGGGCCAAACAATGAGCAGTTCTTC. It encodes CASSLGPNNEQFF.

J is TRBJ2-3 and V is TRBV28; 10 bases are a match to TRBD2. The CDR3 is 17 amino acids. With 5 bases clipped from V and 4 bases from J, the junction kept 12 bases outside the gene matches. Germline CDR1 is MDHEN and CDR2 is SYDVKM. CDR3 bases: TGTGCCAGCAGTCCCATTAGCGGGAGGAGGGTTGCAGATACGCAGTATTTT. Amino acids: CASSPISGRRVADTQYF.

The gene calls are TRBV7-9 and TRBJ1-1, with 9 positions matching TRBD1. The CDR3 is 15 residues long. Germline V lookup: CDR1 SEHNR, CDR2 FQNEAQ (reference sequence). V shed 1 base, J shed 3 bases, and the junction held 3 bases outside the gene matches. In DNA, the CDR3 is TGTGCCAGCAGCTTAGGGGACAGGGCAGACACTGAAGCTTTCTTT. Encoded protein: CASSLGDRADTEAFF.

The rearrangement joins TRBV9 to TRBJ2-2; the D is unclear. Trimming left V 0 bases short and J 5 bases short, with 5 bases between. The germline V gene encodes CDR1 SGDLS and CDR2 YYNGEE. The CDR3 runs 13 residues. The CDR3 loop is CASSVVGTGELFF. DNA of the CDR3: TGTGCCAGCAGCGTAGTCGGGACCGGGGAGCTGTTTTTT.

This clone was seen only a few times. The V and J genes are TRBV5-4 and TRBJ2-2; the match to TRBD2 covers 8 bases. The CDR3 is 16 residues long. Germline lookup yields CDR1 SGHNT and CDR2 YYREEE (reference sequence). The V and J ends lost 3 bases and 6 bases, in that order; junction bases with no gene match: 10. CDR3: CASSSGLSAGAGELFF. The CDR3 nucleotides are TGTGCCAGCAGCTCTGGACTATCAGCGGGGGCCGGGGAGCTGTTTTTT.

V is TRBV2 and J is TRBJ2-1, with D tentatively TRBD2 (6 bases). This CDR3 is built from 14 residues. CDR1 is SNHLY and CDR2 is FYNNEI in the germline V gene. Trimming cost V 5 bases and J 6 bases, with 14 bases left between them. CDR3 sequence (DNA): TGTGCCAGCAGTCTACTAGCCGGACGCAATGAGCAGTTCTTC. Protein product: CASSLLAGRNEQFF.

This chain joins TRBV25-1 and TRBJ1-2; D gene unclear. Germline CDR1 and CDR2: MGHDK and SYGVNS. Trimming took off 5 bases at V and 7 bases at J, with 8 bases between the two ends. The CDR3 has 11 residues. CDR3 amino acids: CASSRSSGYTF. For the CDR3, the DNA is TGTGCCAGCAGTCGGAGTTCTGGCTACACCTTC.

This chain connects TRBV6-1 to TRBJ1-2; D is unresolved. This CDR3 comprises 14 residues. CDR1 and CDR2 (germline): MNHNS, SASEGT. V was trimmed by 6 bases and J by 6 bases, leaving 17 bases between them. The DNA of the CDR3 is TGTGCCAGCAGCCGGGATCGGACGGCTAATGGCTACACCTTC. Translation gives CASSRDRTANGYTF.

This clone showed up just a few times. The J gene is TRBJ1-4, the V gene TRBV5-6; 7 nucleotides agree with TRBD1. Trimming took 0 bases from V and 8 from J; bases not matched to a gene: 7. Germline CDR1 and CDR2: SGHDT and YYEEEE. This CDR3 is 15 amino acids long. For the CDR3, the DNA is TGTGCCAGCAGCTTGGAGGGGGCTAGGAAGGAAAAACTGTTTTTT. Encoded protein: CASSLEGARKEKLFF.

V gene TRBV6-1 combines with J gene TRBJ1-4; 7 positions agree with TRBD1. The CDR3 spans 16 residues. From germline, CDR1 is MNHNS and CDR2 SASEGT. Germline trimming cut 2 bases from V and 5 bases from J; bases unmatched to any gene: 8. The DNA for the CDR3 is TGTGCCAGCAGTGAATCCGTGACAGGGAGGAATGAAAAACTGTTTTTT. The encoded protein is CASSESVTGRNEKLFF.

The chain is built from TRBV4-3 and TRBJ1-1; tentatively, D is TRBD1 (6 bases). The V gene lost 6 bases and the J gene lost 3 bases, with 17 bases spanning the gap. This CDR3 contains 15 residues. The germline gives CDR1 LGHNA, CDR2 YSLEER. The CDR3 sequence: CASSLGGEGHTEAFF. CDR3 DNA: TGCGCCAGCAGTCTAGGGGGGGAGGGACACACTGAAGCTTTCTTT.

The rearrangement uses TRBV6-1 and TRBJ1-5; the D gene is possibly TRBD1 (6 bases). V was trimmed by 6 bases and J by 3 bases, leaving 15 bases between them. This CDR3 has 15 amino acids. Germline V gene data show CDR1 as MNHNS and CDR2 as SASEGT. DNA of the CDR3: TGTGCCAGCAGCAGACAGGAGATGGACAATCAGCCCCAGCATTTT. As protein: CASSRQEMDNQPQHF.

V and J are TRBV6-1 and TRBJ1-1; 7 bases are shared with TRBD1. Germline trimming cut 6 bases from V and 5 bases from J; bases unmatched to any gene: 9. This CDR3 is 14 amino acids long. The germline V gene encodes CDR1 MNHNS and CDR2 SASEGT. The CDR3 DNA is TGTGCCAGCAGGGAAACAGGGGATGGAACTGAAGCTTTCTTT. Its translation is CASRETGDGTEAFF.

V is TRBV5-1 and J is TRBJ2-1; 7 bases are shared with TRBD2. Looked up from germline, CDR1 is SGHRS and CDR2 is YFSETQ. V shed 1 base and J 6 bases; nucleotides not matched to a gene: 13. This CDR3 has 17 residues. The CDR3 DNA is TGCGCCAGCAGCTTGCCCCCAGCAGCGGGGCCAATCAATGAGCAGTTCTTC. This translates into CASSLPPAAGPINEQFF.

The chain links TRBV28 to TRBJ1-5; 9 bases map to TRBD1. From germline, CDR1 is MDHEN and CDR2 SYDVKM. V shed 6 bases and J 6 bases; nucleotides not matched to a gene: 9. The CDR3 length is 15 residues. The CDR3 DNA sequence: TGTGCCAGCAGCGGCCGCGGACAGGGGTTTCAGCCCCAGCATTTT. Translation: CASSGRGQGFQPQHF.

V and J are TRBV5-6 and TRBJ1-4; 9 nucleotides line up with TRBD1. Unmatched junction bases numbered 9, after V lost 4 bases and J lost 8 bases. This CDR3 contains 15 residues. Germline-derived CDR1 and CDR2 are SGHDT and YYEEEE. CDR3 coding DNA: TGTGCCAGCAGCGCCGGACAGGGGTGGAGGGAAAAACTGTTTTTT. It translates to CASSAGQGWREKLFF. Filled out from reference TRBV5-6 and TRBJ1-4, the complete variable domain reads DAGVTQSPTHLIKTRGQQVTLRCSPKSGHDTVSWYQQALGQGPQFIFQYYEEEERQRGNFPDRFSGHQFPNYSSELNVNALLLGDSALYLCASSAGQGWREKLFFGSGTQLSVL.